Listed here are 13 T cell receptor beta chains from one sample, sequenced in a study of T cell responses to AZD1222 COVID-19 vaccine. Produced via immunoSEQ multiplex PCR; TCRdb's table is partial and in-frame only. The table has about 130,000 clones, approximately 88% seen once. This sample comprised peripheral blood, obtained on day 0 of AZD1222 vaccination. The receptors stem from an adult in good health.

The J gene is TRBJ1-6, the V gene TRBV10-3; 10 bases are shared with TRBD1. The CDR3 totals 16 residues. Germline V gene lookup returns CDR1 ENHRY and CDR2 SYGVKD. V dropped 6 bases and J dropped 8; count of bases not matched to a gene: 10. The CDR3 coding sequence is TGTGCCATCAGGACAAAACTAGGACAGGGGGATTCACCCCTCCACTTT. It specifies CAIRTKLGQGDSPLHF.

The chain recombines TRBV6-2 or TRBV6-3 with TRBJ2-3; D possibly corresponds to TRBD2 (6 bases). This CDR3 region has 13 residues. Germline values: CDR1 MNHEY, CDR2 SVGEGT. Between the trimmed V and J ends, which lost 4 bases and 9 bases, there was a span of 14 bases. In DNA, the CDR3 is TGTGCCAGCAGTTCGGGACTCCAAGGCACGCAGTATTTT. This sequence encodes CASSSGLQGTQYF.

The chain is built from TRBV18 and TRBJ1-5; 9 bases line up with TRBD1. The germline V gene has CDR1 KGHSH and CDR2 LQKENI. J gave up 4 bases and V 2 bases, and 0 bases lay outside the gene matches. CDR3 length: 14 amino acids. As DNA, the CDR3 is TGTGCCAGCTCACCAGGACAGGGGAATCAGCCCCAGCATTTT. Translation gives CASSPGQGNQPQHF.

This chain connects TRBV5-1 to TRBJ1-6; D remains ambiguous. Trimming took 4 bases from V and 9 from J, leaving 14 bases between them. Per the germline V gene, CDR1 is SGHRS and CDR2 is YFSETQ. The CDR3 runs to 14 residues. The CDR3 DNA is TGCGCCAGCAGCAGCGCCGGGATCAGTTCACCCCTCCACTTT. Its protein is CASSSAGISSPLHF.

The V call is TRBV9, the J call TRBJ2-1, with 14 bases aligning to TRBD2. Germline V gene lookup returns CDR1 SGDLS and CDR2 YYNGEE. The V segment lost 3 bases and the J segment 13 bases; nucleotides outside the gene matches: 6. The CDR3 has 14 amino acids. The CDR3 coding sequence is TGTGCCAGCAGCGGGACTAGCGGGGGGCTTATTCAGTTCTTC. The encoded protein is CASSGTSGGLIQFF.

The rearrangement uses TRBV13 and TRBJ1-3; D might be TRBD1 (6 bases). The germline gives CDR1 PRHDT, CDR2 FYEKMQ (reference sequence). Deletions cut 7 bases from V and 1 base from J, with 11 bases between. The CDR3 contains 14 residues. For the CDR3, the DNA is TGTGCCAGCAAGGACAGAACTTCTGGAAACACCATATATTTT. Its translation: CASKDRTSGNTIYF.

The CDR3 sequence: CASQIGQGGLFF. CDR3 DNA sequence: TGTGCCTCTCAGATCGGACAGGGTGGACTGTTTTTT. V usage is TRBV10-3 and J usage is TRBJ2-2; TRBD1 agrees at 8 bases. The germline gives CDR1 ENHRY, CDR2 SYGVKD. The trim removed 11 bases at V and 14 bases at J, leaving 13 bases unmatched. The CDR3 is 12 amino acids.

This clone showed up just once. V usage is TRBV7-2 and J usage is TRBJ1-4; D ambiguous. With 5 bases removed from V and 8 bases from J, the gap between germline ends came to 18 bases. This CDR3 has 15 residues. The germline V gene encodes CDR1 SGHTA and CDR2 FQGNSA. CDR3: CASSLLHTLDEKLFF. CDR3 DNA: TGTGCCAGCAGCCTGCTACACACACTGGACGAAAAACTGTTTTTT.

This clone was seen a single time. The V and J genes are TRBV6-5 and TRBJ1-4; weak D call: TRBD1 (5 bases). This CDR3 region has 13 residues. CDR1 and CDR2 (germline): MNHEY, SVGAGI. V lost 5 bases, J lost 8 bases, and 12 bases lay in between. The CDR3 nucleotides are TGTGCCAGCAGTCCCCCGGGGGTGGAAAAACTGTTTTTT. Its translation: CASSPPGVEKLFF.

The CDR3, as DNA: TGCAGTGCCAACAAAAACTATGGCTACACCTTC. It encodes CSANKNYGYTF. This chain joins TRBV20-1 and TRBJ1-2; the D is unclear. Trimming stripped 6 bases from V and 2 bases from J, with 7 bases between. Germline V gene lookup returns CDR1 DFQATT and CDR2 SNEGSKA (reference sequence). This CDR3 region has 11 residues.

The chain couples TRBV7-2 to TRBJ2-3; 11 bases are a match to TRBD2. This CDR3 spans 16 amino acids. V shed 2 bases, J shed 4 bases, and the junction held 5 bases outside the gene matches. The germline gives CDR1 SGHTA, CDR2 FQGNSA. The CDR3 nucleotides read TGTGCCAGCAGCTTACCGCTAGCGGGGGGTCCAGATACGCAGTATTTT. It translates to CASSLPLAGGPDTQYF.

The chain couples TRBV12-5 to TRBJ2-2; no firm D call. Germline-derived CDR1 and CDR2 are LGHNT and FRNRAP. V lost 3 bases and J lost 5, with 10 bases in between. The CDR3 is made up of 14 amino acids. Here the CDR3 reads CASGLGPTTGELFF. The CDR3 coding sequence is TGTGCTAGTGGTTTAGGGCCGACGACCGGGGAGCTGTTTTTT. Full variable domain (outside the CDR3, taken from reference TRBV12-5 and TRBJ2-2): DARVTQTPRHKVTEMGQEVTMRCQPILGHNTVFWYRQTMMQGLELLAYFRNRAPLDDSGMPKDRFSAEMPDATLATLKIQPSEPRDSAVYFCASGLGPTTGELFFGEGSRLTVL.

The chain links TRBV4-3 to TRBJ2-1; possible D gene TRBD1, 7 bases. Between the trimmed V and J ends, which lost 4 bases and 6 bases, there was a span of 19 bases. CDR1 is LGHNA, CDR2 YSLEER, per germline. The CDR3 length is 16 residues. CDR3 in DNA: TGCGCCAGCAGCCTCATAGGGGGCGGGACCGGCAATGAGCAGTTCTTC. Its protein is CASSLIGGGTGNEQFF.